This T cell receptor beta chain was recovered during a study of cytomegalovirus exposure and HLA in healthy donors. Study-level information: The 130 or so validation repertoires, a later analysis reported, used the same platform as the 550 to 700 repertoires from the first cohort. General study findings and limits: Investigators reported under 200 TCR beta chains as tied to cytomegalovirus.

Concerning this clone: Antigen specificity is unknown.

Using immunoSEQ multiplex PCR, the repertoire was profiled, and TCRdb retains in-frame clones only, with some absent. Of hundreds of thousands of clones in the sample, roughly 87% are singletons; the top ten hold approximately 3.1%. While the first cohort had 650 to 850 subjects, the donors belonged to the separate validation cohort of about 110 subjects. This CDR3 is 12 amino acids long. Deletions cut 3 bases from V and 5 bases from J, with 4 bases between. Germline CDR1 is KGHSH and CDR2 is LQKENI. The sequence came from a woman aged 25-40 years in good health and CMV-seronegative. The chain joins TRBV18 to TRBJ2-2; no definite D call. Material for sequencing was PBMCs. The CDR3 spells CASSPQTGELFF. DNA of the CDR3: TGTGCCAGCTCACCTCAAACCGGGGAGCTGTTTTTT. Filled out from reference TRBV18 and TRBJ2-2, the complete variable domain reads NAGVMQNPRHLVRRRGQEARLRCSPMKGHSHVYWYRQLPEEGLKFMVYLQKENIIDESGMPKERFSAEFPKEGPSILRIQQVVRGDSAAYFCASSPQTGELFFGEGSRLTVL.